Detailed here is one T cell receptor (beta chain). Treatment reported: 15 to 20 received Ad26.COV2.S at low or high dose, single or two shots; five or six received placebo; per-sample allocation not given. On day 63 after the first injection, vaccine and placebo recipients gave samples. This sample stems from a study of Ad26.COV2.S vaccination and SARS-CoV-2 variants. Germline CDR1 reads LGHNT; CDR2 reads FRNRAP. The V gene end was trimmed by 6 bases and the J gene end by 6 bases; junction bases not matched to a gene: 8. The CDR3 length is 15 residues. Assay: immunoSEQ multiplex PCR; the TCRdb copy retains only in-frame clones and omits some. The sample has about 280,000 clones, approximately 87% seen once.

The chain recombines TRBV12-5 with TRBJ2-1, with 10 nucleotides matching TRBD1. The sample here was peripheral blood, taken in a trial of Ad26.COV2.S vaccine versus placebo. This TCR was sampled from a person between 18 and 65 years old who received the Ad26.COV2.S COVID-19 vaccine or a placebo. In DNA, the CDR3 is TGTGCTAGTGGCCGGGGACAGGGGATGGGCAATGAGCAGTTCTTC. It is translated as CASGRGQGMGNEQFF. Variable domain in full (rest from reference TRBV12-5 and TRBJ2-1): DARVTQTPRHKVTEMGQEVTMRCQPILGHNTVFWYRQTMMQGLELLAYFRNRAPLDDSGMPKDRFSAEMPDATLATLKIQPSEPRDSAVYFCASGRGQGMGNEQFFGPGTRLTVL.